This T cell receptor beta chain was documented in a study of T cells in Graves' hyperthyroidism and ophthalmopathy. Study-wide results and limits: Most thyroid clonotypes that were expanded above 0.001 also turned up in blood.

The trim removed 6 bases at V and 4 bases at J, leaving 6 bases unmatched. This CDR3 is 14 amino acids long. Germline V gene lookup returns CDR1 MNHEY and CDR2 SVGEGT. Amplification of TCR beta CDR3 regions was performed using RNA transcripts as template. The study used the HTBI primer set for a first-round RT-PCR of the TCR CDR3. TCRdb reprocessed the multiplex PCR reads with MiXCR, giving one entry per CDR3 protein. The sample has under 400,000 distinct CDR3 sequences, over 15% seen once; the top ten hold approximately 49%. The table lists this clonotype with a few counts. As yet, its antigen is unknown. Any patient presenting with uncontrolled infection, other autoimmune disease, pregnancy or lactation was left out. Every diagnosis used clinical symptoms, serum thyroxine and TRAb, thyroid ultrasound and orbital computed tomography. Fresh 10 ml peripheral blood yielded PBMCs.

This sequence was found in a woman in her fifties or sixties with Graves' hyperthyroidism. The V and J genes are TRBV6-2 or TRBV6-3 and TRBJ2-3; TRBD2 matches 8 bases. Sequencing was done on a sample of blood. The CDR3 is CASREAGGADTQYF. The CDR3 coding sequence is TGTGCCAGCAGAGAGGCGGGAGGCGCAGATACGCAGTATTTT.